Listed below are T cell receptor beta chains from one sample, sequenced in a study of blood T cell repertoires in COVID-19. Some clones are missing from TCRdb's copy, which holds only in-frame ones; the method was immunoSEQ multiplex PCR. The data contain around 330,000 clones, approximately 90% of them singletons. The sample taken for sequencing was peripheral blood. Receptors were obtained from a woman in her forties or fifties with active or convalescent COVID-19. CDR3s include the opening cysteine and the closing phenylalanine or tryptophan.

CASSLVGRIPNNSPLHF	TRBV28	TRBJ1-6
CASSYYSGVSNEQFF	TRBV19	TRBJ2-1
CASSHGRRGEPYEQYF	TRBV7-6	TRBJ2-7
CAWSRQQNTEAFF	TRBV30	TRBJ1-1
CATSDLQGTGPSPLHF	TRBV24-1	TRBJ1-6
CASTWTGEGLGEKLFF	TRBV5-5	TRBJ1-4
CASSFSGQGSYEQYF	TRBV5-1	TRBJ2-7
CASSSRTVSGNTIYF	TRBV7-2	TRBJ1-3
CASSHEGGGYGYTF	TRBV4-2	TRBJ1-2
CASSFERQPYLQETQYF	TRBV5-6	TRBJ2-5
CASSLVRDRARGETQYF	TRBV18	TRBJ2-5
CASSYGLVGLAGAGETQYF	TRBV6-2/TRBV6-3	TRBJ2-5
CASSIGGMSYEQYF	TRBV19	TRBJ2-7
CASSPNRDYTGELFF	TRBV18	TRBJ2-2
CASSQMMPREEAFF	TRBV4-1	TRBJ1-1
CASSYRQATYEQYF	TRBV6-5	TRBJ2-7
CASSYLSTTGVNEQFF	TRBV6-6	TRBJ2-1
CASSFAGSGANVLTF	TRBV28	TRBJ2-6
CASSFEQVGYGYTF	TRBV5-4	TRBJ1-2
CASSLDRASYNEQFF	TRBV5-1	TRBJ2-1
CASSLRTGGVGAKNIQYF	TRBV28	TRBJ2-4
CASSPPRAGKGSYEQYF	TRBV18	TRBJ2-7
CASSPGFEAFF	TRBV7-8	TRBJ1-1
CASSYFGAEAFF	TRBV12-3/TRBV12-4	TRBJ1-1
CASSITGGNQPQHF	TRBV19	TRBJ1-5
CASSLVETPVRGYTF	TRBV7-9	TRBJ1-2
CASSRTGGTEAFF	TRBV7-6	TRBJ1-1
CASTGGQASYNEQFF	TRBV11-2	TRBJ2-1
CASSWTGEYGYTF	TRBV3-1/TRBV3-2	TRBJ1-2
CASSGTSSYEQYF	TRBV2	TRBJ2-7
CASSLAKVGQDSGTQYF	TRBV7-8	TRBJ2-5
CASSVTGRETQYF	TRBV9	TRBJ2-5
CASSYTVAGGYEQYF	TRBV6-6	TRBJ2-7
CATAQAGDGEQYF	TRBV7-9	TRBJ2-7
CASSLQKGTGGAYGYTF	TRBV28	TRBJ1-2
CASSPGQGSPSYNEQFF	TRBV18	TRBJ2-1
CASSLAGGQGYEQYF	TRBV7-2	TRBJ2-7
CASSRVEGWSEQYF	TRBV4-1	TRBJ2-7
CASSILPLGNEQFF	TRBV19	TRBJ2-1
CASTLGGTEAFF	TRBV19	TRBJ1-1
CATSPEIRGGEKLFF	TRBV15	TRBJ1-4
CASSEGEAGNTIYF	TRBV6-1	TRBJ1-3
CASSQGTGVYEQYF	TRBV4-2	TRBJ2-7
CSVAQRATGELFF	TRBV29-1	TRBJ2-2
CASSLGGSEKLFF	TRBV12-3/TRBV12-4	TRBJ1-4
CSVGGRLSEKLFF	TRBV29-1	TRBJ1-4
CASRRTDSNQPQHF	TRBV10-2	TRBJ1-5
CASSYGQNYGYTF	TRBV6-5	TRBJ1-2
CASSRMTGEAQETQYF	TRBV7-2	TRBJ2-5